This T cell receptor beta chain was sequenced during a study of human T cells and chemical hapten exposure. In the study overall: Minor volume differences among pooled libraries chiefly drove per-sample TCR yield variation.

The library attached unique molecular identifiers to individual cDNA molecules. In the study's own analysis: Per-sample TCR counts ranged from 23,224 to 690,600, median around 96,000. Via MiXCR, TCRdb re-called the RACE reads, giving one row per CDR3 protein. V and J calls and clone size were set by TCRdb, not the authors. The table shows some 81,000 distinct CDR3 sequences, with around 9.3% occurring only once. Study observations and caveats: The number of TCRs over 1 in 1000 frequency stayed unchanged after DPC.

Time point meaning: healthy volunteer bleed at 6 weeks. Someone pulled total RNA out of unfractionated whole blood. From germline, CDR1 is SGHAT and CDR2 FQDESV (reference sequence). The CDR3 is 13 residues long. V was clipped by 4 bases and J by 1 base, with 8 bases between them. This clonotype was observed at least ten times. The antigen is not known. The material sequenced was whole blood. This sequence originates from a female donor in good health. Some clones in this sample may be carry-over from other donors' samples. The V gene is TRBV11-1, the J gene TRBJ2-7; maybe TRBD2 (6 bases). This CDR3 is CASSSGGSYEQYF. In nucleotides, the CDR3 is TGTGCCAGCAGCTCTGGAGGGTCCTACGAGCAGTACTTC.